This TCR beta chain was identified in a study of T cell repertoires in cytomegalovirus infection. Study-wide context: Both CMV infection and a matching HLA type were indicated by public TCR beta signatures.

The CDR3 loop spans 12 amino acids. Germline-derived CDR1 and CDR2 are SQVTM and ANQGSEA. V lost 8 bases, J lost 5 bases, and 5 bases stayed unmatched. TCRdb used MiXCR to reprocess the reads, holding one entry per CDR3 protein. The sample carries about 240,000 distinct CDR3 sequences, about 5.9% recorded once. General study points: The cumulative frequency of public TCR beta families identified carriers of CMV plus the relevant HLA. Predominance within the ex vivo response was attributable to HLA-C-restricted CMV-specific TCR beta clonotypes.

Many counts were recorded for this clonotype. What it binds is unknown. The sequence was collected from a human donor in good health (CMV status not recorded). Some clones in this sample may be carry-over from other donors' samples. This chain connects TRBV29-1 to TRBJ2-3; 9 bases are shared with TRBD1. The sample consisted of PBMCs. In nucleotides, the CDR3 is TGCAGCCATAACAGGGGGCAAGATACGCAGTATTTT. This gives the protein CSHNRGQDTQYF.